This T cell receptor beta chain derives from a study of PD-L1 blockade in urothelial cancer. Study information: From 0 to 3 prior chemotherapy regimens had been given to the patients. At 3 weeks after treatment start (second dose) and again at 6 weeks, blood was analyzed. Regarding the study as a whole: A below-median TCR clonality in blood before treatment predicted better survival.

The patients had locally advanced or metastatic urothelial carcinoma. A word on this clone: Its antigen is not identified.

Only in-frame clones appear in the TCRdb table, and some are missing; sequencing was by immunoSEQ multiplex PCR. The profile shows about 76,000 clones, under 90% of them singletons. This CDR3 is 14 amino acids long. J was trimmed by 4 bases and V by 6 bases; bases with no gene match: 7. Germline V gene sequence: CDR1 SNHLY, CDR2 FYNNEI. The source is a man between 65 and 85 years old with urothelial cancer. The rearrangement links TRBV2 to TRBJ2-3; 7 bases are shared with TRBD1. The sample here was PBMCs, taken around atezolizumab (anti-PD-L1) treatment. The CDR3 sequence is CASRRDRASDTQYF. Written as DNA, the CDR3 is TGTGCCAGCAGACGCGACAGGGCGTCAGATACGCAGTATTTT.